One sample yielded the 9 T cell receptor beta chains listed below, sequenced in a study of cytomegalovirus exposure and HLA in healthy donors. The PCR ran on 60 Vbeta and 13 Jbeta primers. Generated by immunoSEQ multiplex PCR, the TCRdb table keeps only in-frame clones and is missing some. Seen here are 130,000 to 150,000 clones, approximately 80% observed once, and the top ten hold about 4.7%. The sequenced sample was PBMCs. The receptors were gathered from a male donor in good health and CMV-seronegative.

The CDR3 reads CASSTGEGINQPQHF. As DNA, the CDR3 is TGTGCCAGCTCAACAGGGGAAGGGATCAATCAGCCCCAGCATTTT. The chain carries TRBV19 and TRBJ1-5; 7 nucleotides match TRBD1. V lost 9 bases to trimming and J lost 3 bases; unmatched junction nucleotides: 11. This CDR3 contains 15 residues. Germline V gives CDR1 LNHDA, CDR2 SQIVND (reference sequence). Supplemented by reference TRBV19 and TRBJ1-5, the full variable domain reads DGGITQSPKYLFRKEGQNVTLSCEQNLNHDAMYWYRQDPGQGLRLIYYSQIVNDFQKGDIAEGYSVSREKKESFPLTVTSAQKNPTAFYLCASSTGEGINQPQHFGDGTRLSIL.

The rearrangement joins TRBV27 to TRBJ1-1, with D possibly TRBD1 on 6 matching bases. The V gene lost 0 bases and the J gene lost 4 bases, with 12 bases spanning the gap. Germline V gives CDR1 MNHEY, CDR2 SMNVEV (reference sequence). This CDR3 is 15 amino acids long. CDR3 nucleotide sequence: TGTGCCAGCAGTTTATCGAACAGGGTGGGCACTGAAGCTTTCTTT. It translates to CASSLSNRVGTEAFF.

CDR3 loop: CASSLYRSSGGVTDTQYF. CDR3 coding DNA: TGTGCCAGCAGCTTATATCGATCTAGCGGGGGGGTAACAGATACGCAGTATTTT. The V gene is TRBV7-9, the J gene TRBJ2-3; 12 nucleotides align to TRBD2. This CDR3 contains 18 residues. Germline CDR1 SEHNR, CDR2 FQNEAQ (reference sequence). V dropped 2 bases and J dropped 3; count of bases not matched to a gene: 9.

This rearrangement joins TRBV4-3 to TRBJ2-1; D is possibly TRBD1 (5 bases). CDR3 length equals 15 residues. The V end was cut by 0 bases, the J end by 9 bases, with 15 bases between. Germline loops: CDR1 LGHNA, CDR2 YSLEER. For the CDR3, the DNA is TGCGCCAGCAGCCAAGAGTGGTCAGGGTTTGGTGAGCAGTTCTTC. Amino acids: CASSQEWSGFGEQFF.

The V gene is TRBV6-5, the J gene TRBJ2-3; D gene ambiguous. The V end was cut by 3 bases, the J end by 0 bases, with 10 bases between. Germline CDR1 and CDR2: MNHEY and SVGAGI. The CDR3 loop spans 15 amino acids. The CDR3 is CASSYGLQSTDTQYF. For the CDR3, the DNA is TGTGCCAGCAGTTATGGTTTGCAGAGCACAGATACGCAGTATTTT.

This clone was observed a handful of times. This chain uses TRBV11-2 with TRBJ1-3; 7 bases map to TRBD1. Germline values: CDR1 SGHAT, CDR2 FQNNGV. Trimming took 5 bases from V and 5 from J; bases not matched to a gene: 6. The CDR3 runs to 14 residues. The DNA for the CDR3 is TGTGCCAGCAGCCCCTCGACAGGGCGAAACACCATATATTTT. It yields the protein CASSPSTGRNTIYF.

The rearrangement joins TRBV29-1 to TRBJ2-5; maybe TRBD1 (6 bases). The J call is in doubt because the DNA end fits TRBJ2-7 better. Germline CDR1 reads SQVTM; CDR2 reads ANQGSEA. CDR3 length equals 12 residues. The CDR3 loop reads CSVEGTAYEQYF. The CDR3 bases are TGCAGCGTTGAAGGGACAGCATACGAGCAGTACTTC.

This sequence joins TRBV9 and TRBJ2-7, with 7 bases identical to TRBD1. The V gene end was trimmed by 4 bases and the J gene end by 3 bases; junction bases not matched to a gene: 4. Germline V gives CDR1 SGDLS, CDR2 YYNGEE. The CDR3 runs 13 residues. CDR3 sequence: CASSTGQNYEQYF. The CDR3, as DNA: TGTGCCAGCAGCACGGGACAGAACTACGAGCAGTACTTC.

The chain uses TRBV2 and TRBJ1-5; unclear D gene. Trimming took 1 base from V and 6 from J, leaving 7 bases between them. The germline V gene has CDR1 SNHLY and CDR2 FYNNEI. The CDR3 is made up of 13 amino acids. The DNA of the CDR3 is TGTGCCAGCAGTGAAGAAGCAGGTCAGCCCCAGCATTTT. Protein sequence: CASSEEAGQPQHF.